The 10 T cell receptor beta chains below were found in one sample sequenced in a study of shared clonotypes between healthy human individuals (dated by TCRdb to the early 2020s). Libraries were constructed by the immunoSEQ multiplex PCR assay. What TCRdb holds here is the immuneACCESS table cut down to in-frame rearrangements. Part of the clones is not present; checked against another copy, under half of the missing clones reflect an unresolved V gene, and the others are unexplained. The sample table lists a few hundred thousand clones, roughly 70% of them with a count of one. The top ten clones comprise 8.5% to 12% of the sample. The sample comprised memory CD4+ T cells sorted from blood. The sample's cell subset or site label is to be understood as: CD45RA-negative fraction. The receptors shown here come from a man aged 30-40 years in good health.

This clone is a singleton in its sample. V and J are TRBV18 and TRBJ1-3; 8 bases map to TRBD1. CDR1 and CDR2 (germline): KGHSH, LQKENI. CDR3 size: 15 residues. With 5 bases clipped from V and 0 bases from J, the junction kept 3 bases outside the gene matches. The CDR3 bases are TGTGCCAGCTCAGGGGACAGGAGCTCTGGAAACACCATATATTTT. It codes for CASSGDRSSGNTIYF.

This clone was counted a few times. V and J are TRBV2 and TRBJ1-2, with D unresolved. V was trimmed by 4 bases and J by 3 bases, leaving 12 bases between them. The CDR3 contains 14 residues. Germline CDR1 reads SNHLY; CDR2 reads FYNNEI. CDR3 nucleotides: TGTGCCAGCAGTGTGATGGGCAAGGACTATGGCTACACCTTC. Amino acids: CASSVMGKDYGYTF.

This chain connects TRBV11-2 to TRBJ2-4; 7 nucleotides agree with TRBD1. CDR1 is SGHAT, CDR2 FQNNGV, per germline. CDR3 length: 19 amino acids. V was clipped by 0 bases and J by 1 base; unmatched bases: 12. The CDR3 region has the DNA TGTGCCAGCAGCTTAGATCAATTGAGGGGGCGCACGGCCAAAAACATTCAGTACTTC. It encodes CASSLDQLRGRTAKNIQYF.

As to this clone: Because the CDR3's place on the DNA is in doubt, the DNA is left out and the CDR3 is given as listed by TCRdb. This chain joins TRBV12-5 and TRBJ2-2; the table's D call TRBD2 went unverified against the DNA. The CDR3 is 18 amino acids long, termini counted. The germline CDR1 and CDR2 sequences are LGHNT and FRNRAP. CDR3: CASGLAPLGGLRAGELFF.

The chain is built from TRBV6-5 and TRBJ2-1, with D maybe TRBD2 (6 bases). The germline V and J ends were trimmed by 5 bases and 8 bases, with 16 bases remaining between them. Germline CDR1 and CDR2: MNHEY and SVGAGI. The CDR3 is 14 amino acids. This CDR3 reads CASSPRLVSDEQFF. The DNA of the CDR3 is TGTGCCAGCAGTCCCAGACTAGTTTCGGATGAGCAGTTCTTC.

V and J are TRBV10-3 and TRBJ2-1, with D possibly being TRBD1 or TRBD2 (5 bases each). The CDR3 runs 17 residues. V lost 2 bases and J lost 4, with 18 bases in between. CDR1 and CDR2 (germline): ENHRY, SYGVKD. The CDR3 coding sequence is TGTGCCATCAGTGAGATGGACTTTACCGGGGCGTACAATGAGCAGTTCTTC. Amino acids: CAISEMDFTGAYNEQFF.

The chain recombines TRBV4-3 with TRBJ2-1; 8 positions match TRBD2. The CDR3 covers 15 residues. The V gene end was trimmed by 4 bases and the J gene end by 1 base; junction bases not matched to a gene: 3. Per germline, CDR1 LGHNA and CDR2 YSLEER. The CDR3 spells CASSRKRESYNEQFF. The CDR3 DNA sequence: TGCGCCAGCAGCCGGAAGCGGGAGTCCTACAATGAGCAGTTCTTC.

This rearrangement joins TRBV18 to TRBJ2-3; perhaps D is TRBD1 or TRBD2 (6 bases each). V gave up 3 bases and J gave up 3 bases, with 13 bases separating them. The CDR3 has 15 residues. Per the germline V gene, CDR1 is KGHSH and CDR2 is LQKENI. As DNA, the CDR3 is TGTGCCAGCTCACCTGTTGGGGGGCTGACAGATACGCAGTATTTT. As protein: CASSPVGGLTDTQYF.

The J gene is TRBJ2-2, the V gene TRBV10-3; TRBD1 matches at 8 bases. The CDR3 length is 14 residues. Germline-derived CDR1 and CDR2 are ENHRY and SYGVKD. J was trimmed by 3 bases and V by 6 bases; bases with no gene match: 3. The DNA of the CDR3 is TGTGCCATCAGAGGGACAGGCTACACCGGGGAGCTGTTTTTT. Its protein product is CAIRGTGYTGELFF.

The rearrangement joins TRBV5-4 to TRBJ1-2, with a tentative D call TRBD1 (6 bases). Between the trimmed V and J ends, which lost 4 bases and 5 bases, there was a span of 12 bases. The V gene's germline CDR1 is SGHNT and CDR2 YYREEE (reference sequence). This CDR3 comprises 13 residues. The CDR3 region is CASSKDRLYGYTF. For the CDR3, the DNA is TGTGCCAGCAGCAAGGACAGACTTTATGGCTACACCTTC. Filled out from reference TRBV5-4 and TRBJ1-2, the complete variable domain reads ETGVTQSPTHLIKTRGQQVTLRCSSQSGHNTVSWYQQALGQGPQFIFQYYREEENGRGNFPPRFSGLQFPNYSSELNVNALELDDSALYLCASSKDRLYGYTFGSGTRLTVV.